These 20 T cell receptor beta chains came from one sample sequenced in a study of human T cells and chemical hapten exposure. Time point defined: patch test 3, about 24 weeks after DPC sensitization. The treatment was: therapeutic diphenylcyclopropenone sensitization with weekly scalp DPC. In TCRdb, the RACE reads were re-called with MiXCR into one record per CDR3 protein. The table has tens of thousands of distinct CDR3 sequences, roughly 11% seen once. The source was whole blood, collected in connection with sensitization to the hapten diphenylcyclopropenone (DPC). Source of these receptors: a woman in her fifties or sixties with alopecia areata. Some clones in this sample may be carry-over from other donors' samples.

The rearrangement links TRBV28 to TRBJ2-5; the match to TRBD2 covers 14 bases. Germline CDR1 is MDHEN and CDR2 is SYDVKM. The trim removed 6 bases at V and 2 bases at J, leaving 5 bases unmatched. CDR3 length: 16 amino acids. The CDR3 nucleotides read TGTGCCAGCAGCCGCGGGACTAGCGGGAGACAAGAGACCCAGTACTTC. Encoded protein: CASSRGTSGRQETQYF. The full variable domain, its missing parts supplied by reference TRBV28 and TRBJ2-5, is DVKVTQSSRYLVKRTGEKVFLECVQDMDHENMFWYRQDPGLGLRLIYFSYDVKMKEKGDIPEGYSVSREKKERFSLILESASTNQTSMYLCASSRGTSGRQETQYFGPGTRLLVL.

The J gene is TRBJ2-6, the V gene TRBV3-1; no clear D. The CDR3 is made up of 17 amino acids. V lost 1 base, J lost 0 bases, and 10 bases lay in between. CDR1 is LGHDT, CDR2 YNNKEL, per germline (reference sequence). The CDR3 loop reads CASSQGGYFSGANVLTF. The CDR3 region has the DNA TGTGCCAGCAGCCAAGGCGGATATTTCTCTGGGGCCAACGTCCTGACTTTC.

This clonotype came up many times. The chain links TRBV7-2 to TRBJ2-1; TRBD2 aligns across 9 bases. J lost 5 bases, V lost 5 bases, and 7 bases had no gene match. The CDR3 contains 15 residues. Germline assignment: CDR1 SGHTA and CDR2 FQGNSA. Here the CDR3 DNA reads TGTGCCAGCAGCCCACAAGGACTAGCGCACAATGAGCAGTTCTTC. This codes for CASSPQGLAHNEQFF.

The V gene is TRBV6-2 or TRBV6-3, the J gene TRBJ1-1, with a tentative D call TRBD1 (6 bases). Germline-derived CDR1 and CDR2 are MNHEY and SVGEGT. This CDR3 has 13 amino acids. Trimming shortened V by 4 bases and J by 5 bases, and 11 bases separated the two germline ends. This CDR3 is CASSSTGRTEAFF. DNA of the CDR3: TGTGCCAGCAGTTCTACAGGGAGGACTGAAGCTTTCTTT.

In its sample, this clonotype was seen many times. The rearrangement uses TRBV9 and TRBJ2-7; D is possibly TRBD2 (6 bases). Germline V gene lookup returns CDR1 SGDLS and CDR2 YYNGEE. CDR3 length equals 15 residues. The V end was cut by 0 bases, the J end by 0 bases, with 10 bases between. CDR3 region: CASSVGQTSSYEQYF. The CDR3 DNA reads as TGTGCCAGCAGCGTAGGGCAGACTAGCTCCTACGAGCAGTACTTC.

Ten or more counts support this clonotype. The rearrangement uses TRBV20-1 and TRBJ2-7, with 10 positions matching TRBD2. The V segment lost 1 base and the J segment 5 bases; nucleotides outside the gene matches: 5. Germline V gene data show CDR1 as DFQATT and CDR2 as SNEGSKA (reference sequence). This CDR3 has 14 residues. CDR3 nucleotide sequence: TGCAGTGCTAGAGTCCTAGCGGGAGCCCACGAGCAGTACTTC. Its protein is CSARVLAGAHEQYF.

This clonotype has just a few counts. V is TRBV14 and J is TRBJ2-3, with D perhaps being TRBD1 or TRBD2 (5 bases each). Germline CDR1 reads SGHDN; CDR2 reads FVKESK. The CDR3 contains 20 residues. The V end lost 1 base, the J end lost 2 bases, and 25 bases lay between the germline ends. The CDR3, as DNA: TGTGCCAGCAGCCAAGGGTTTGCGAAGGGGAGCCCCCTGATCACAGATACGCAGTATTTT. Protein: CASSQGFAKGSPLITDTQYF.

This clonotype appeared a few times. This chain uses TRBV6-1 with TRBJ2-2, with D uncertain. The V end lost 2 bases, the J end lost 6 bases, and 13 bases lay between the germline ends. This CDR3 spans 15 amino acids. Germline CDR1 reads MNHNS; CDR2 reads SASEGT. The CDR3 DNA is TGTGCCAGCAGTGAATCTGCGACCGTTGCCGGGGAGCTGTTTTTT. Its translation: CASSESATVAGELFF.

The rearrangement uses TRBV5-8 and TRBJ2-1; tentatively, D is TRBD2 (5 bases). From germline, CDR1 is SGHTS and CDR2 YDEGEE. This CDR3 spans 16 amino acids. V was clipped by 3 bases and J by 9 bases, with 22 bases between them. The CDR3 sequence: CASSSSRAHLEGEQFF. CDR3 in DNA: TGTGCCAGCAGCTCCTCTAGGGCCCACCTAGAGGGTGAGCAGTTCTTC.

To note about this clonotype: At one end, the junction sequence differs from germline, possibly due to a read error. The chain links TRBV6-2 or TRBV6-3 to TRBJ2-1, with D perhaps matching TRBD2 (6 bases). Per germline, CDR1 MNHEY and CDR2 SVGEGT. This CDR3 contains 17 residues. The CDR3 DNA reads TGTGCTAGCAGTACCCGGACGACTAGTAGTCTTTACAATGAGCAGTTCTTC. As protein: CASSTRTTSSLYNEQFF.

The chain has TRBV6-6 and TRBJ1-5; D might be TRBD1 (6 bases). CDR3 length equals 14 residues. Deletions cut 6 bases from V and 3 bases from J, with 12 bases between. Germline V lookup: CDR1 MNHNY, CDR2 SVGAGI (reference sequence). In DNA, the CDR3 is TGTGCCAGCAGACTCCAGGGGTCCAATCAGCCCCAGCATTTT. It encodes CASRLQGSNQPQHF.

In its sample, this clonotype was seen a few times. The rearrangement joins TRBV28 to TRBJ2-3; D remains unclear. Germline lookup yields CDR1 MDHEN and CDR2 SYDVKM. CDR3 length equals 13 residues. The V end lost 7 bases, the J end lost 5 bases, and 13 bases lay between the germline ends. CDR3 sequence (DNA): TGTGCCAGCACCAGAACCCCCCGAGATACGCAGTATTTT. This gives the protein CASTRTPRDTQYF.

With respect to this clonotype: An end of the junction differs from the germline gene, which may be a read error. The gene calls are TRBV7-2 and TRBJ2-7; tentative D call: TRBD1 (5 bases). CDR3 length: 15 residues. Germline CDR1 and CDR2: SGHTA and FQGNSA. The CDR3 spells CVSRRDSALTYEQYF. Here the CDR3 DNA reads TGTGTCAGCAGAAGAGACAGCGCCTTAACCTACGAGCAGTACTTC.

The genes are TRBV7-2 and TRBJ1-4; TRBD1 matches at 11 bases. The germline V gene encodes CDR1 SGHTA and CDR2 FQGNSA. Losses at the gene ends were 8 bases for V and 7 bases for J; bases not matched to a gene: 3. The CDR3 runs to 13 residues. The CDR3 loop reads CASGDRGAEKLFF. CDR3 DNA: TGTGCCAGCGGGGACAGGGGGGCTGAAAAACTGTTTTTT.

This clonotype was counted only a few times. The V gene is TRBV6-5, the J gene TRBJ2-7; either TRBD1 or TRBD2 may fit D (5 bases each). Germline V CDR1 and CDR2: MNHEY, SVGAGI. This CDR3 spans 12 amino acids. V was pared by 5 bases and J by 7 bases, with 12 bases between. The DNA for the CDR3 is TGTGCCAGCAGTACCGGGTGGGGGGAGCAGTACTTC. Translating gives CASSTGWGEQYF.

This clonotype turned up a few times. The chain has TRBV7-2 and TRBJ2-7; 9 bases fit TRBD2. Per the germline V gene, CDR1 is SGHTA and CDR2 is FQGNSA. The CDR3 extends over 18 amino acids. The V gene end was trimmed by 6 bases and the J gene end by 7 bases; junction bases not matched to a gene: 22. CDR3 DNA sequence: TGTGCCAGCAGTATAGAGGCGTCTAGCGGGGCCCTGTCGGGGGAGCAGTACTTC. Translation: CASSIEASSGALSGEQYF.

This clonotype has a handful of counts. The chain carries TRBV29-1 and TRBJ1-1; 9 bases map to TRBD1. The germline V gene has CDR1 SQVTM and CDR2 ANQGSEA. There are 12 residues in the CDR3. J lost 6 bases, V lost 6 bases, and 5 bases had no gene match. The CDR3 DNA sequence: TGCAGCGTGGACAGGGGTCTCCCTGAAGCTTTCTTT. It yields the protein CSVDRGLPEAFF. Combining the CDR3 with reference TRBV29-1 and TRBJ1-1 gives the whole variable domain SAVISQKPSRDICQRGTSLTIQCQVDSQVTMMFWYRQQPGQSLTLIATANQGSEATYESGFVIDKFPISRPNLTFSTLTVSNMSPEDSSIYLCSVDRGLPEAFFGQGTRLTVV.

This clonotype was seen a few times. The V and J genes are TRBV12-3 or TRBV12-4 and TRBJ2-6, with D perhaps being TRBD1 or TRBD2 (5 bases each). The V end lost 3 bases, the J end lost 2 bases, and 8 bases lay between the germline ends. The CDR3 runs to 15 residues. CDR3 sequence (DNA): TGTGCCAGCAGTTTCCGAGGGGCTGGGGCCAACGTCCTGACTTTC. This sequence encodes CASSFRGAGANVLTF.

This chain links TRBV4-1 with TRBJ2-1; D gene ambiguous. Looked up from germline, CDR1 is MGHRA and CDR2 is YSYEKL. V gave up 5 bases and J gave up 7 bases, with 12 bases separating them. This CDR3 is 13 amino acids long. CDR3 nucleotide sequence: TGCGCCAGCAGCTCCGACAACCTTAATGAGCAGTTCTTC. Residues: CASSSDNLNEQFF.

This clonotype was seen ten or more times. The V and J genes are TRBV12-3 or TRBV12-4 and TRBJ1-4, with 10 nucleotides matching TRBD1. V lost 6 bases, J lost 7 bases, and 5 bases stayed unmatched. This CDR3 has 14 residues. The CDR3 sequence: CASSHRTGGEKLFF. CDR3 nucleotides: TGTGCCAGCAGCCACCGGACAGGGGGTGAAAAACTGTTTTTT.